A single sample is the source of the 18 T cell receptor beta chains below, sequenced in a study of control samples from healthy donors and cancer patients. Clones were read by immunoSEQ multiplex PCR, and TCRdb kept only the in-frame ones, dropping some. The table includes around 180,000 clones, about 91% detected once. Material for sequencing was blood. These TCRs come from a woman aged 40 to 50 in good health.

The V gene is TRBV19, the J gene TRBJ2-2; 7 bases map to TRBD2. V was clipped by 3 bases and J by 3 bases; unmatched bases: 4. This CDR3 is built from 15 residues. Germline V gene sequence: CDR1 LNHDA, CDR2 SQIVND (reference sequence). The DNA for the CDR3 is TGTGCCAGTAGTATCTTAGGGAGGGACACCGGGGAGCTGTTTTTT. This encodes CASSILGRDTGELFF.

This chain joins TRBV19 and TRBJ1-4, with D uncertain. Trimming shortened V by 5 bases and J by 7 bases, and 14 bases separated the two germline ends. CDR1 is LNHDA, CDR2 SQIVND, per germline (reference sequence). The CDR3 extends over 14 amino acids. CDR3 amino acids: CASSSISAGEKLFF. CDR3 bases: TGTGCCAGTAGTTCTATATCGGCCGGTGAAAAACTGTTTTTT.

The V gene is TRBV28, the J gene TRBJ2-7; perhaps TRBD2 as D (5 bases). V lost 6 bases to trimming and J lost 1 base, with 16 bases between them. The CDR3 is 15 amino acids. Germline CDR1 reads MDHEN; CDR2 reads SYDVKM. In nucleotides, the CDR3 is TGTGCCAGCAGCTCGCCGGGAATCGAGTCCTACGAGCAGTACTTC. Encoded protein: CASSSPGIESYEQYF.

CDR3 sequence (DNA): TGTGCCAGCTCCGCGGGACAAGACTATGGCTACACCTTC. Encoded protein: CASSAGQDYGYTF. The chain couples TRBV18 to TRBJ1-2; a possible D gene is TRBD1 (6 bases). V was clipped by 6 bases and J by 3 bases, with 11 bases between them. There are 13 residues in the CDR3. Germline CDR1 KGHSH, CDR2 LQKENI. The full variable domain, its missing parts supplied by reference TRBV18 and TRBJ1-2, is NAGVMQNPRHLVRRRGQEARLRCSPMKGHSHVYWYRQLPEEGLKFMVYLQKENIIDESGMPKERFSAEFPKEGPSILRIQQVVRGDSAAYFCASSAGQDYGYTFGSGTRLTVV.

The chain couples TRBV4-1 to TRBJ2-7; D is perhaps TRBD1 (5 bases). This CDR3 is built from 14 residues. V gave up 0 bases and J gave up 4 bases, with 10 bases separating them. Germline-derived CDR1 and CDR2 are MGHRA and YSYEKL. CDR3 coding DNA: TGCGCCAGCAGCCAAGAATGGGGCCAGTACGAGCAGTACTTC. Translation gives CASSQEWGQYEQYF.

V gene TRBV7-9 combines with J gene TRBJ2-1; TRBD2 matches at 9 bases. Germline V lookup: CDR1 SEHNR, CDR2 FQNEAQ (reference sequence). J was trimmed by 7 bases and V by 3 bases; bases with no gene match: 7. The CDR3 covers 15 residues. CDR3 sequence: CASSFPGGGVNEQFF. CDR3 coding DNA: TGTGCCAGCAGCTTCCCGGGCGGGGGGGTAAATGAGCAGTTCTTC.

The J gene is TRBJ2-5, the V gene TRBV12-5; D is unresolved. CDR3 length: 12 residues. Deletions cut 2 bases from V and 5 bases from J, with 6 bases between. Germline CDR1 and CDR2: LGHNT and FRNRAP. CDR3 in amino acids: CASGLSLETQYF. Here the CDR3 DNA reads TGTGCTAGTGGTTTGTCGTTGGAGACCCAGTACTTC.

V is TRBV12-1 and J is TRBJ2-7; the D call in the table, TRBD1, was not verified against the DNA. TRBV12-1 is a known pseudogene. The CDR3 covers 13 residues. The DNA for the CDR3 is TGTGCCAGCAGCTTTTGCAGGGCCCACGAGCAGTACTTC. As protein: CASSFCRAHEQYF.

The chain combines TRBV6-1 with TRBJ2-3; weak D call: TRBD2 (5 bases). CDR1 is MNHNS, CDR2 SASEGT, per germline. This CDR3 contains 14 residues. Trimming removed 3 bases from V and 6 bases from J, with 13 bases in between. The DNA of the CDR3 is TGTGCCAGCAGTGAGGGAGCCCTTTATGATACGCAGTATTTT. The encoded protein is CASSEGALYDTQYF.

The V and J genes are TRBV4-1 and TRBJ1-3; D not resolved. Per germline, CDR1 MGHRA and CDR2 YSYEKL. Between the trimmed V and J ends, which lost 1 base and 1 base, there was a span of 5 bases. The CDR3 has 14 amino acids. This CDR3 is CASSQASSGNTIYF. The CDR3 DNA reads as TGCGCCAGCAGCCAAGCCAGTTCTGGAAACACCATATATTTT.

The V gene is TRBV6-1, the J gene TRBJ1-2; D perhaps matches TRBD1 (6 bases). In germline, CDR1 is MNHNS, CDR2 SASEGT. With 4 bases removed from V and 3 bases from J, the gap between germline ends came to 18 bases. CDR3 size: 16 residues. CDR3 nucleotide sequence: TGTGCCAGCAGTGCCCAGCAAGACAGGACCTACTATGGCTACACCTTC. Translation gives CASSAQQDRTYYGYTF.

The chain couples TRBV20-1 to TRBJ2-2; TRBD2 is a possible D gene (7 bases). Germline lookup yields CDR1 DFQATT and CDR2 SNEGSKA (reference sequence). V dropped 3 bases and J dropped 6 bases, with 14 bases sitting between them. The CDR3 loop spans 14 amino acids. DNA of the CDR3: TGCAGTGCTAGTCGGCCGGGGGGCGCCGGGGAGCTGTTTTTT. Translated: CSASRPGGAGELFF.

The rearrangement joins TRBV4-2 to TRBJ2-1; perhaps TRBD2 as D (5 bases). Germline CDR1 and CDR2: LGHNA and YNFKEQ. V was cut by 0 bases and J by 6 bases, with 9 bases left in between. The CDR3 extends over 14 amino acids. As DNA, the CDR3 is TGTGCCAGCAGCCAAGAGGGCGGGCCCAATGAGCAGTTCTTC. Amino acid sequence: CASSQEGGPNEQFF.

This chain connects TRBV18 to TRBJ1-2, with D unclear. Trimming took off 8 bases at V and 8 bases at J, with 21 bases between the two ends. This CDR3 comprises 14 residues. Germline V gene sequence: CDR1 KGHSH, CDR2 LQKENI. The CDR3 loop is CASQLPHEARGYTF. The CDR3 DNA follows: TGTGCCAGCCAACTACCTCATGAGGCAAGGGGCTACACCTTC.

This clone was seen once. This chain connects TRBV18 to TRBJ2-3; 9 nucleotides agree with TRBD2. The ends lost 1 base at V and 1 base at J; junction bases unmatched: 3. Germline V CDR1 and CDR2: KGHSH, LQKENI. The CDR3 runs 16 residues. DNA of the CDR3: TGTGCCAGCTCACCACGGCGGACTAGCGGCACAGATACGCAGTATTTT. Amino acids: CASSPRRTSGTDTQYF.

This chain uses TRBV7-7 with TRBJ2-1; D is perhaps TRBD1 or TRBD2 (5 bases each). Trimming shortened V by 2 bases and J by 7 bases, and 21 bases separated the two germline ends. The CDR3 runs to 17 residues. Looked up from germline, CDR1 is SSHAT and CDR2 is FNYEAQ (reference sequence). CDR3 loop: CASSLRGSTTSPNEQFF. The CDR3 region has the DNA TGTGCCAGCAGCTTAAGGGGCTCGACTACCTCCCCAAATGAGCAGTTCTTC.

The V gene is TRBV11-2, the J gene TRBJ2-7, with 11 bases that match TRBD1. V was clipped by 5 bases and J by 3 bases; unmatched bases: 6. This CDR3 comprises 15 residues. The germline V gene encodes CDR1 SGHAT and CDR2 FQNNGV. CDR3 region: CASSRTGTGGYEQYF. In DNA form, the CDR3 reads TGTGCCAGCAGCCGTACGGGGACAGGGGGCTACGAGCAGTACTTC.

The chain joins TRBV27 to TRBJ1-2; D not resolved. The V end lost 3 bases, the J end lost 4 bases, and 9 bases lay between the germline ends. Germline V gene sequence: CDR1 MNHEY, CDR2 SMNVEV (reference sequence). CDR3 length equals 13 residues. CDR3: CASSFGGTYGYTF. The CDR3 DNA reads as TGTGCCAGCAGTTTCGGCGGAACCTATGGCTACACCTTC.